This T cell receptor beta chain was sequenced in a study of T cell changes during pregnancy in multiple sclerosis. Here immunoSEQ multiplex PCR was the method, and the copy in TCRdb shows in-frame clones only, minus some. The data contain roughly 110,000 clones, under 95% of them singletons. Germline V lookup: CDR1 LNHDA, CDR2 SQIVND (reference sequence). V dropped 7 bases and J dropped 6; count of bases not matched to a gene: 3. This CDR3 is built from 12 residues. This TCR came from a female donor with multiple sclerosis, enrolled in a pregnancy study. J is TRBJ1-2 and V is TRBV19; 9 nucleotides agree with TRBD1. This specimen was peripheral blood, taken after pregnancy. CDR3 sequence reads: CASTRTGDGYTF. Written as DNA, the CDR3 is TGTGCCAGTACCCGGACAGGGGATGGCTACACCTTC.